Listed below are T cell receptor beta chains from one sample, sequenced in a study of T cell responses to AZD1222 COVID-19 vaccine. Assay used: immunoSEQ multiplex PCR; TCRdb lists only in-frame clones, some missing. The sample includes 120,000 or so clones, around 90% of them seen just once. Here the sequenced sample was peripheral blood, taken on day 0 of AZD1222 vaccination. The receptors were sampled from an adult in good health. Both conserved end residues are part of each CDR3. D genes are given only for firm matches. Size tells how often a clone was seen (once, few, many) or the class of an expanded clone, and some rows leave it out.

-,TRBJ1-2,TRBV11-2,-,TGTGCCAGCAGCTTAGCCCCCGACGGCTATGGCTACACCTTC,CASSLAPDGYGYTF
-,TRBJ1-1,TRBV4-1,-,TGCGCCAGCAGCCAAGATCCCAGGGGAGGCACTGAAGCTTTCTTT,CASSQDPRGGTEAFF
TRBD1,TRBJ2-7,TRBV19,-,TGTGCCAGTAGTATGACGCACGGGACAGGGAGAGCCGAGCAGTACTTC,CASSMTHGTGRAEQYF
TRBD1,TRBJ1-6,TRBV9,-,TGTGCCAGCAGCAAGGGGGCTGGGGACTATAATTCACCCCTCCACTTT,CASSKGAGDYNSPLHF
-,TRBJ1-1,TRBV11-2,-,TGTGCCAGCAGCTTAGTGGGGTACGGGAGCACTGAAGCTTTCTTT,CASSLVGYGSTEAFF
TRBD2,TRBJ2-1,TRBV5-1,few,TGCGCCAGCAGCCTCCCGGAAGCGGGAAATGAGCAGTTCTTC,CASSLPEAGNEQFF
TRBD2,TRBJ2-7,TRBV9,-,TGTGCCAGCAGCGTTACCGGGACTAGCGGGGGGGAGCAGTACTTC,CASSVTGTSGGEQYF
-,TRBJ2-4,TRBV7-2,once,TGTGCCAGCAGTCAGGAACTAGCCAAAAACATTCAGTACTTC,CASSQELAKNIQYF
-,TRBJ2-3,TRBV10-1,-,TGCGCCAGCAGTGAGTCATGGGACACGCAGTATTTT,CASSESWDTQYF
-,TRBJ1-2,TRBV11-2,-,TGTGCCAGCAGCATGGGACTGGGGGACGGCTACACCTTC,CASSMGLGDGYTF
-,TRBJ1-6,TRBV6-2/TRBV6-3,-,TGTGCCAGCAGCCGCGGTATGAATTCACCCCTCCACTTT,CASSRGMNSPLHF
TRBD1,TRBJ1-5,TRBV5-6,-,TGTGCCAGCATCCGACCAGACAGGGATAGCAATCAGCCCCAGCATTTT,CASIRPDRDSNQPQHF
-,TRBJ2-3,TRBV4-1,once,TGCGCCAGCACCGGTGGGACATCAAGCACAGATACGCAGTATTTT,CASTGGTSSTDTQYF
TRBD2,TRBJ2-1,TRBV5-4,-,TGTGCCAGCAGCTTTGGCGCCCCGGGACTAGCTAGGGATGAGCAGTTCTTC,CASSFGAPGLARDEQFF
TRBD2,TRBJ2-1,TRBV24-1,-,TGTGCCACCAGTGATGGCTCGGGGGGGAAGTATGAGCAGTTCTTC,CATSDGSGGKYEQFF
-,TRBJ1-1,TRBV5-1,-,TGCGCCAGCAGCGAGAACGGACATACGAACACTGAAGCTTTCTTT,CASSENGHTNTEAFF
-,TRBJ2-7,TRBV7-9,-,TGTGCCAGCAGCTTGGCAGGGACTTGGGAGCAGTACTTC,CASSLAGTWEQYF
TRBD1,TRBJ1-1,TRBV6-6,-,TGTGCCATGTCCAGGGGGCTTGGGACTGAAGCTTTCTTT,CAMSRGLGTEAFF
-,TRBJ1-5,TRBV6-1,-,TGTGCCAGCAGTGAAGAAAGATATAGCAATCAGCCCCAGCATTTT,CASSEERYSNQPQHF
-,TRBJ2-2,TRBV18,-,TGTGCCAGCTCACCAGGCAGGGGGAACACCGGGGAGCTGTTTTTT,CASSPGRGNTGELFF